The present entry profiles one TCR beta chain with its context. Its specificity is not known. This sample is part of a study of Ad26.COV2.S vaccination and SARS-CoV-2 variants. General observations from the study: Individuals receiving vaccine had higher spike-specific TCR breadth than placebo recipients did.

The method was immunoSEQ multiplex PCR; TCRdb's version includes in-frame clones alone and lacks a portion of them. The profile shows about 350,000 clones, 92% of them singletons. Looked up from germline, CDR1 is MGHRA and CDR2 is YSYEKL. V was clipped by 6 bases and J by 7 bases, with 9 bases between them. This CDR3 contains 11 residues. The rearrangement joins TRBV4-1 to TRBJ1-1; D is uncertain. The source was peripheral blood, collected after recovery from COVID-19. This sequence originates from a human donor who had recovered from COVID-19. The CDR3 DNA sequence: TGCGCCAGCAGTTTGTCGGGTGAAGCTTTCTTT. It encodes CASSLSGEAFF.